The 13 T cell receptor beta chains given below trace back to one sample, sequenced in a study of PD-1 blockade in classical Hodgkin lymphoma. Relapse after autologous stem cell transplantation occurred in every patient, and brentuximab vedotin exposure varied. Profiled with immunoSEQ multiplex PCR; TCRdb holds only in-frame clones, not every one. The repertoire holds approximately 84,000 clones, roughly nine tenths seen once, with around 20% in the top ten. The material was peripheral blood mononuclear cells (PBMCs), obtained at baseline. These receptors originate from a human donor with classical Hodgkin lymphoma.

The gene calls are TRBV14 and TRBJ1-1, with D unresolved. Germline CDR1 is SGHDN and CDR2 is FVKESK. CDR3 length equals 14 residues. V lost 1 base and J lost 5, with 11 bases in between. This chain's CDR3 is CASSQALVGTEAFF. The DNA of the CDR3 is TGTGCCAGCAGCCAAGCCCTTGTGGGAACTGAAGCTTTCTTT.

The chain recombines TRBV18 with TRBJ1-1, with D tentatively TRBD1 (6 bases). Trimming shortened V by 1 base and J by 1 base, and 13 bases separated the two germline ends. From germline, CDR1 is KGHSH and CDR2 LQKENI. CDR3 size: 16 residues. The CDR3 region has the DNA TGTGCCAGCTCACCACGGAGTGCAGGGGCGAACACTGAAGCTTTCTTT. Translated, it gives CASSPRSAGANTEAFF. The entire variable domain, with the rest obtained from reference TRBV18 and TRBJ1-1, is as follows: NAGVMQNPRHLVRRRGQEARLRCSPMKGHSHVYWYRQLPEEGLKFMVYLQKENIIDESGMPKERFSAEFPKEGPSILRIQQVVRGDSAAYFCASSPRSAGANTEAFFGQGTRLTVV.

This clone was detected only a few times. The sample holds other DNA sequences that translate to the same CDR3. In nucleotides, the CDR3 is TGTGCCAGCAGCTTAGACCCTAGCTTGACCTACGAGCAGTACTTC. Amino acid sequence: CASSLDPSLTYEQYF. The chain links TRBV7-9 to TRBJ2-7; D is possibly TRBD2 (5 bases). The V end was cut by 1 base, the J end by 2 bases, with 12 bases between. CDR1 is SEHNR, CDR2 FQNEAQ, per germline (reference sequence). This CDR3 contains 15 residues. Full variable domain (outside the CDR3, taken from reference TRBV7-9 and TRBJ2-7): DTGVSQNPRHKITKRGQNVTFRCDPISEHNRLYWYRQTLGQGPEFLTYFQNEAQLEKSRLLSDRFSAERPKGSFSTLEIQRTEQGDSAMYLCASSLDPSLTYEQYFGPGTRLTVT.

V is TRBV23-1 and J is TRBJ2-2, with 9 bases identical to TRBD2. TRBV23-1 is recorded as an ORF, its role being uncertain. The CDR3 loop spans 16 amino acids. The CDR3 loop reads CARQGGRAVPSGELFF. CDR3 sequence (DNA): TGCGCACGTCAGGGCGGGAGGGCCGTTCCCTCCGGGGAGCTGTTTTTT.

CDR3 DNA sequence: TGCGCCAGCAGTCATCTTAGCGGGAGGTCGTCCTACGAGCAGTACTTC. This codes for CASSHLSGRSSYEQYF. J is TRBJ2-7 and V is TRBV10-2; 10 bases are a match to TRBD2. V gave up 5 bases and J gave up 1 base; unmatched junction bases: 8. Germline CDR1 reads WSHSY; CDR2 reads SAAADI. The CDR3 has 16 residues.

V usage is TRBV6-6 and J usage is TRBJ1-5; TRBD1 agrees at 8 bases. The V and J ends lost 6 bases and 0 bases, in that order; junction bases with no gene match: 1. Germline V lookup: CDR1 MNHNY, CDR2 SVGAGI (reference sequence). The CDR3 consists of 14 residues. The CDR3 sequence is CASRGTGSNQPQHF. CDR3 nucleotides: TGTGCCAGCAGGGGGACAGGTAGCAATCAGCCCCAGCATTTT.

This chain uses TRBV4-1 with TRBJ1-2; TRBD1 matches at 10 bases. With 0 bases clipped from V and 8 bases from J, the junction kept 6 bases outside the gene matches. Germline CDR1 and CDR2: MGHRA and YSYEKL. This CDR3 contains 15 residues. This CDR3 reads CASSQEQTGGIGYTF. The CDR3 DNA reads TGCGCCAGCAGCCAAGAACAGACAGGGGGCATCGGCTACACCTTC.

The chain couples TRBV13 to TRBJ1-5; no clear D gene. Germline V gives CDR1 PRHDT, CDR2 FYEKMQ (reference sequence). The CDR3 sequence is 16 residues long. V lost 0 bases and J lost 2, with 11 bases in between. The CDR3: CASSLGGLGGNQPQHF. CDR3 nucleotides: TGTGCCAGCAGCTTAGGGGGCCTGGGAGGCAATCAGCCCCAGCATTTT.

The gene calls are TRBV6-5 and TRBJ2-1; 9 bases are shared with TRBD2. Looked up from germline, CDR1 is MNHEY and CDR2 is SVGAGI. This CDR3 is 14 amino acids long. The trim removed 6 bases at V and 2 bases at J, leaving 2 bases unmatched. For the CDR3, the DNA is TGTGCCAGCAGGCGCGGGAGGGCCTACAATGAGCAGTTCTTC. Translating it yields CASRRGRAYNEQFF.

The chain is built from TRBV4-2 and TRBJ2-1; the match to TRBD2 covers 11 bases. The V segment lost 0 bases and the J segment 7 bases; nucleotides outside the gene matches: 11. CDR3 length: 18 amino acids. Germline-derived CDR1 and CDR2 are LGHNA and YNFKEQ. This chain's CDR3 is CASSQDSGGTSGRNEQFF. The CDR3 DNA reads TGTGCCAGCAGCCAAGACTCAGGGGGGACTAGCGGCCGGAATGAGCAGTTCTTC.

The rearrangement uses TRBV28 and TRBJ1-5; 7 bases fit TRBD1. CDR1 MDHEN and CDR2 SYDVKM come from the germline V gene. The CDR3 runs to 14 residues. After removal of 3 bases from V and 6 bases from J, the junction contained 5 bases not matched to a gene. The CDR3 here is CASSLGNRGQPQHF. CDR3 coding DNA: TGTGCCAGCAGTTTGGGAAACAGGGGTCAGCCCCAGCATTTT.

CDR3 region: CASSSGHNNEQFF. The CDR3 DNA follows: TGCGCCAGCAGCTCCGGACACAACAATGAGCAGTTCTTC. The chain has TRBV5-1 and TRBJ2-1; a weak D match, TRBD1 (5 bases). The V end lost 3 bases, the J end lost 5 bases, and 9 bases lay between the germline ends. CDR1 is SGHRS and CDR2 is YFSETQ in the germline V gene. This CDR3 contains 13 residues.

This clone counts as medium-sized (0.01 to 0.1%). This chain joins TRBV29-1 and TRBJ2-4; D perhaps matches TRBD2 (6 bases). Between the trimmed V and J ends, which lost 2 bases and 3 bases, there was a span of 14 bases. The V gene's germline CDR1 is SQVTM and CDR2 ANQGSEA. This CDR3 is built from 15 residues. The CDR3 here is CSVENPGVNKNIQYF. The CDR3 nucleotides are TGCAGCGTTGAAAACCCGGGAGTGAACAAAAACATTCAGTACTTC.